One TCR beta chain is described in this entry. Its antigen remains unidentified. The sample originates from a study of radiotherapy plus CTLA-4 blockade in lung cancer. Findings and caveats of the study: Researchers report tumor-derived TCR clones expanding in blood after radiotherapy plus ipilimumab. Reported findings show early blood T cell clone dynamics, with interferon-beta, best predicted response.

The protocol was immunoSEQ multiplex PCR, while the TCRdb copy is restricted to in-frame clones and leaves out a portion. The sample carries about 25,000 clones, about 76% recorded once. This CDR3 is built from 13 residues. With 4 bases clipped from V and 15 bases from J, the junction kept 13 bases outside the gene matches. Germline CDR1 is SGHNT and CDR2 is YYREEE (reference sequence). The sample in question was peripheral blood, obtained from a patient treated with radiotherapy plus ipilimumab. The TCR was taken from a human donor with non-small cell lung cancer whose response to radiotherapy plus ipilimumab could not be evaluated. The J gene is TRBJ2-3, the V gene TRBV5-4, with 8 nucleotides matching TRBD2. This CDR3 reads CASSTDSGKGAYF. CDR3 nucleotide sequence: TGTGCCAGCAGCACCGATAGCGGGAAAGGCGCCTATTTT.